The following is a T cell receptor beta chain sequence with its context. The sample is drawn from a study of blood T cell repertoires in COVID-19. About the study: Samples came from the United States, Italy and Spain, spanning acute and convalescent COVID-19.

TCRdb's table, derived via immunoSEQ multiplex PCR, lists solely in-frame clones and lacks some. Here the sample spans about 140,000 clones, 75% to 85% being singletons. V shed 3 bases and J 4 bases; nucleotides not matched to a gene: 1. The CDR3 totals 14 residues. Germline CDR1 SNHLY, CDR2 FYNNEI. The sample taken for sequencing was peripheral blood. The chain employs TRBV2 and TRBJ1-5; 9 bases align to TRBD1. The clonotype comes from a man between 45 and 60 years old with acute or convalescent COVID-19. The CDR3 loop reads CASSETGGNQPQHF. The CDR3 nucleotides read TGTGCCAGCAGTGAGACAGGGGGAAATCAGCCCCAGCATTTT.